This T cell receptor beta chain was retrieved from a study of shared clonotypes between healthy human individuals. Study background: Donor ages ranged 18 to 49 years: a couple of women, a few men.

Of note for this clone: Antigen specificity is unknown. Other DNA sequences in this specimen translate into the identical CDR3.

TCRdb keeps only in-frame clones here, not all; method: immunoSEQ multiplex PCR. The sample records 2 million to 3 million clones, more than 90% being singletons. CD4+ cells underwent separation, giving CD45RA+ naive and CD45RA-negative memory subsets. General observations from the study: Approximately 5.4% of naive CD4 clonotypes were common to four donors.

The CDR3 spans 11 residues. Germline-derived CDR1 and CDR2 are GTSNPN and SVGIG (reference sequence). The junction had 1 base not matched to a gene; V was cut back by 5 bases and J by 4 bases. The sequence was collected from a man aged 18 to 30 in good health. The rearrangement links TRBV30 to TRBJ2-5, with 7 bases that match TRBD2. Specimen: naive CD4+ T cells sorted from blood. Subset of the sample: CD45RA+ positively selected. CDR3 nucleotide sequence: TGTGCCTGGTCGGGAGGAGAGACCCAGTACTTC. Its translation is CAWSGGETQYF.